The 4 T cell receptor beta chains below were found in one sample sequenced in a study of low-dose radiotherapy and immunotherapy resistance in tumors. Time point indicated: before trial treatment. Gene-specific TRAV and TRBV primers were used for first-strand cDNA, covering alpha and beta chains. With a V-primer adapter and a constant-region primer, TCRs were amplified for approximately 19 PCR cycles. TCRdb ran MiXCR on the reads and lists one entry per CDR3 protein. The table includes 60,000 to 90,000 distinct CDR3 sequences, less than 40% detected once. The sample here was PBMCs, taken before treatment. These TCRs come from a female donor with ovarian cancer.

The chain employs TRBV7-9 and TRBJ2-3, with D hard to call. The V gene lost 3 bases and the J gene lost 3 bases, with 10 bases spanning the gap. The length of the CDR3 is 14 residues. The germline V gene has CDR1 SEHNR and CDR2 FQNEAQ (reference sequence). The CDR3 DNA reads TGTGCCAGCAGCTTTAGTCAGGAGACAGATACGCAGTATTTT. Protein product: CASSFSQETDTQYF.

This clonotype was seen just once. This chain uses TRBV3-1 with TRBJ1-1; 8 nucleotides line up with TRBD1. Germline V lookup: CDR1 LGHDT, CDR2 YNNKEL (reference sequence). V lost 5 bases and J lost 1; bases outside the gene matches: 6. The CDR3 runs 15 residues. The DNA for the CDR3 is TGTGCCAGCAGCTCTGGACAGGGCACGAACACTGAAGCTTTCTTT. It translates to CASSSGQGTNTEAFF.

On this clonotype itself: A far larger clone is just one base off, so this is likely a read error. In this CDR3 the conserved last residue, phenylalanine or tryptophan, is missing, so a read error is likely. The rearrangement uses TRBV4-3 and TRBJ1-2, with 8 bases that match TRBD1. The V and J ends lost 4 bases and 1 base, in that order; junction bases with no gene match: 5. The CDR3 contains 15 residues. Germline CDR1 LGHNA, CDR2 YSLEER. The DNA of the CDR3 is TGCGCCAGCAGCCTTGGACAGGGAAATAACTATGGCTACACCTTA. Its translation is CASSLGQGNNYGYTL.

This clonotype was recorded at least ten times. V gene TRBV6-6 combines with J gene TRBJ2-7, with 8 bases aligning to TRBD2. V lost 9 bases and J lost 5; bases outside the gene matches: 12. This CDR3 has 14 residues. CDR1 is MNHNY, CDR2 SVGAGI, per germline (reference sequence). This CDR3 reads CASTLGTSLDEQYF. CDR3 coding DNA: TGTGCCAGTACCCTTGGGACTAGTTTGGACGAGCAGTACTTC.